These 9 T cell receptor beta chains share one sample of origin, sequenced in a study of radiation and T cells in renal cell carcinoma. The repertoire was sequenced with immunoSEQ multiplex PCR; TCRdb's copy has only in-frame clones and lacks some. The sample carries over 55,000 clones, around 77% recorded once. Stated time point: blood 2 weeks post-SBRT. As for treatment: 15 Gy SBRT to primary tumor, nephrectomy 4 weeks later. The source material was blood, sampled from a patient whose treatment included radiotherapy and nephrectomy. These receptors originate from a man aged 60 to 75 with renal cell carcinoma.

V is TRBV11-3 and J is TRBJ2-2; no firm D call. V was pared by 2 bases and J by 7 bases, with 8 bases between. The CDR3 runs 13 residues. Germline V CDR1 and CDR2: SGHNT, YENEEA. This CDR3 is CASSLKDRGELFF. The CDR3 DNA sequence: TGTGCCAGCAGCTTAAAAGATCGCGGGGAGCTGTTTTTT.

This clone showed up just a few times. This chain uses TRBV20-1 with TRBJ1-4; no firm D call. This CDR3 spans 11 amino acids. CDR1 DFQATT and CDR2 SNEGSKA come from the germline V gene (reference sequence). V was trimmed by 6 bases and J by 6 bases, leaving 8 bases between them. CDR3 in amino acids: CSAELDEKLFF. The CDR3 nucleotides are TGCAGTGCAGAGTTGGATGAAAAACTGTTTTTT.

The J gene is TRBJ2-5, the V gene TRBV7-2; 7 bases line up with TRBD2. The length of the CDR3 is 15 residues. J lost 7 bases, V lost 0 bases, and 8 bases had no gene match. In germline, CDR1 is SGHTA, CDR2 FQGNSA. In nucleotides, the CDR3 is TGTGCCAGCAGCTTAGCGGCGGGGGACGTGGGGACCCAGTACTTC. Amino acids: CASSLAAGDVGTQYF.

The gene calls are TRBV7-9 and TRBJ2-4, with 9 positions matching TRBD1. Germline CDR1 is SEHNR and CDR2 is FQNEAQ (reference sequence). This CDR3 has 14 amino acids. V was pared by 0 bases and J by 8 bases, with 2 bases of the junction left unmatched. The CDR3 bases are TGTGCCAGCAGCTTAGCACAGGGGGCGGACATTCAGTACTTC. This gives the protein CASSLAQGADIQYF.

Only a few counts were recorded for this clone. The chain carries TRBV6-5 and TRBJ2-7; D is perhaps TRBD1 (7 bases). Trimming shortened V by 3 bases and J by 4 bases, and 16 bases separated the two germline ends. The germline V gene has CDR1 MNHEY and CDR2 SVGAGI. The CDR3 is 15 amino acids. The CDR3, as DNA: TGTGCCAGCAGTTATAGTTACCAGGGGGGATACGAGCAGTACTTC. Amino acids: CASSYSYQGGYEQYF.

This clone has just a few counts. The rearrangement uses TRBV6-1 and TRBJ2-5; tentative D call: TRBD2 (6 bases). Germline V CDR1 and CDR2: MNHNS, SASEGT. The CDR3 sequence is 14 residues long. V gave up 4 bases and J gave up 2 bases, with 11 bases separating them. CDR3: CASSGRADQETQYF. CDR3 DNA: TGTGCCAGCAGTGGGAGGGCGGATCAAGAGACCCAGTACTTC.

V usage is TRBV4-2 and J usage is TRBJ2-1; no definite D call. Germline CDR1 reads LGHNA; CDR2 reads YNFKEQ. V was cut by 0 bases and J by 10 bases, with 7 bases left in between. The CDR3 covers 12 residues. DNA of the CDR3: TGTGCCAGCAGCCAAGAGGGTGGGGAGCAGTTCTTC. Its translation is CASSQEGGEQFF.

This clone appeared a few times. The CDR3 nucleotides read TGTGCCAGTAGTATAAAAGCGGGTTTCTACAATGAGCAGTTCTTC. Residues: CASSIKAGFYNEQFF. The rearrangement joins TRBV19 to TRBJ2-1, with TRBD2 as a possible D gene (6 bases). Germline CDR1 and CDR2: LNHDA and SQIVND (reference sequence). This CDR3 comprises 15 residues. V was shortened by 2 bases and J by 3 bases, with 11 bases between the two germline ends. Looking up the rest from reference TRBV19 and TRBJ2-1 gives the full variable domain: DGGITQSPKYLFRKEGQNVTLSCEQNLNHDAMYWYRQDPGQGLRLIYYSQIVNDFQKGDIAEGYSVSREKKESFPLTVTSAQKNPTAFYLCASSIKAGFYNEQFFGPGTRLTVL.

This sequence joins TRBV5-1 and TRBJ2-1; 12 bases agree with TRBD2. The V and J ends lost 3 bases and 7 bases, in that order; junction bases with no gene match: 11. CDR1 and CDR2 (germline): SGHRS, YFSETQ. The length of the CDR3 is 17 residues. CDR3 sequence: CASSSLEASGRGNEQFF. DNA of the CDR3: TGCGCCAGCAGCTCCTTGGAAGCTAGCGGGAGGGGAAATGAGCAGTTCTTC. The full variable domain, rest sourced from reference TRBV5-1 and TRBJ2-1, is KAGVTQTPRYLIKTRGQQVTLSCSPISGHRSVSWYQQTPGQGLQFLFEYFSETQRNKGNFPGRFSGRQFSNSRSEMNVSTLELGDSALYLCASSSLEASGRGNEQFFGPGTRLTVL.